One sample yielded the 9 T cell receptor beta chains listed below, sequenced in a study of regulatory T cells in long-lasting Graves disease. The TCR beta library used iRepertoire HTBI primers with Arm-PCR amplification of CDR3. TCRdb redid the calling of the multiplex PCR reads with MiXCR, one entry per CDR3 protein. This table holds approximately 350,000 distinct CDR3 sequences, roughly 17% found once. Noted time point: newly diagnosed GD, antithyroid drugs for less than 3 months. PBMCs were the source of the RNA used for TCR sequencing. The data also belong to a second study, concerning T cells in Graves' hyperthyroidism and ophthalmopathy.

The sample consisted of peripheral blood mononuclear cells (PBMCs), taken at new diagnosis, from a patient treated with antithyroid drugs. These receptors were taken from a young woman with Graves disease.

The rearrangement uses TRBV9 and TRBJ1-4, with 9 bases that match TRBD1. CDR3 length equals 15 residues. Trimming removed 6 bases from V and 1 base from J; junction bases left unmatched: 4. The germline gives CDR1 SGDLS, CDR2 YYNGEE. CDR3 DNA: TGTGCCAGCACCGAGGGACAGGGAACTAATGAAAAACTGTTTTTT. This codes for CASTEGQGTNEKLFF.

Concerning this clonotype itself: A far larger clone is off by one base, so a read error is likely. This chain connects TRBV5-1 to TRBJ2-3; 12 positions agree with TRBD2. The J call may not be correct, given that the DNA end is closer to TRBJ2-1. This CDR3 spans 16 amino acids. The germline V gene encodes CDR1 SGHRS and CDR2 YFSETQ. As DNA, the CDR3 is TGCGCCAACAGACGAGAGACTAGCGGGAGTGTTGATGAGCAGTTCTTC. Protein sequence: CANRRETSGSVDEQFF.

To note about this clonotype: This clone may be a read error of a much larger clone one base away. J is TRBJ2-3 and V is TRBV24-1, with TRBD2 identical over 7 bases. Germline CDR1 reads KGHDR; CDR2 reads SFDVKD. The CDR3 totals 14 residues. The DNA of the CDR3 is TGTGCCACCAGTGATCCTAGCGGCACAGATACGCGGTATTTT. This encodes CATSDPSGTDTRYF.

This chain joins TRBV20-1 and TRBJ1-2, with unresolved D. V was pared by 0 bases and J by 4 bases, with 9 bases between. The germline gives CDR1 DFQATT, CDR2 SNEGSKA (reference sequence). CDR3 length equals 13 residues. CDR3 amino acids: CSARDPRSYGYTF. DNA of the CDR3: TGCAGTGCTAGAGATCCCCGCAGCTATGGCTACACCTTC.

As DNA, the CDR3 is TGTGCCAGCAGCTCTCTAGCGGGGGTAGTCTACAATGAGCAGTTCTTC. Residues: CASSSLAGVVYNEQFF. This chain links TRBV6-1 with TRBJ2-1; TRBD2 matches 10 bases. CDR1 is MNHNS and CDR2 is SASEGT in the germline V gene. J gave up 3 bases and V 6 bases, and 8 bases lay outside the gene matches. This CDR3 is built from 16 residues.

This clonotype was found many times. The gene calls are TRBV20-1 and TRBJ2-7; D is undetermined. Germline assignment: CDR1 DFQATT and CDR2 SNEGSKA (reference sequence). V lost 0 bases and J lost 4, with 13 bases in between. The CDR3 runs 14 residues. This CDR3 reads CSARDIRVVYEQYF. The DNA of the CDR3 is TGCAGTGCTAGAGATATAAGGGTGGTGTACGAGCAGTACTTC.

This clonotype was detected many times. The rearrangement uses TRBV20-1 and TRBJ2-1; 8 nucleotides agree with TRBD2. V trimming: 6 bases; J trimming: 10 bases; junction bases outside the gene matches: 14. CDR1 DFQATT and CDR2 SNEGSKA come from the germline V gene (reference sequence). CDR3 size: 14 residues. The CDR3 sequence is CSALSGAPDGEQFF. The CDR3 DNA reads TGCAGTGCCCTTAGCGGGGCCCCTGATGGGGAGCAGTTCTTC.

The table lists this clonotype with many counts. V and J are TRBV9 and TRBJ2-7; TRBD2 might be the D (5 bases). V was trimmed by 4 bases and J by 5 bases, leaving 7 bases between them. This CDR3 comprises 11 residues. Germline CDR1 is SGDLS and CDR2 is YYNGEE. The CDR3 DNA sequence: TGTGCCAGCAGCCCCGGGGACGAGCAGTACTTC. Amino acid sequence: CASSPGDEQYF.

This clonotype was counted a few times. This rearrangement joins TRBV15 to TRBJ1-6; no clear D gene. The germline gives CDR1 LNHNV, CDR2 YYDKDF (reference sequence). V lost 4 bases, J lost 7 bases, and 14 bases lay in between. This CDR3 comprises 15 residues. CDR3 sequence: CATSNQGSKNSPLHF. The CDR3 DNA reads as TGTGCCACCAGCAACCAAGGGTCGAAGAATTCACCCCTCCACTTT.